Detailed here is one T cell receptor beta chain. This specimen belongs to a study of blood T cell repertoires in COVID-19. Overall study context: COVID-19 samples collected from the United States, Italy and Spain covered acute and convalescent phases. T cells, B-cell-depleted T cells, or PBMCs provided the cDNA or gDNA that served as material.

CDR1 and CDR2 from the germline V gene are MNHEY and SVGAGI. CDR3 length: 15 amino acids. V was trimmed by 2 bases and J by 5 bases, leaving 15 bases between them. Per the authors' pipeline: For nucleated cells, counts were estimated from reference gene primer amplification. Assay used: immunoSEQ multiplex PCR; TCRdb lists only in-frame clones, some missing. From that table come the V and J calls and clone size; the DNA was used to work out D and trimming. The repertoire has tens of thousands of clones, 86% of them found once; the top ten carry about 2.1%. Material for sequencing was peripheral blood. The sequence came from a man younger than 40 with acute or convalescent COVID-19. The chain carries TRBV6-5 and TRBJ1-2; the D gene is possibly TRBD1 (5 bases). CDR3 sequence reads: CASSYGATATYGYTF. The CDR3 bases are TGTGCCAGCAGTTACGGGGCCACAGCCACATATGGCTACACCTTC.